The next 29 T cell receptor beta chains were all read from a single sample in a study of blood T cell repertoires in COVID-19. TCRdb's copy holds only in-frame clones and misses some; the assay was immunoSEQ multiplex PCR. The data hold 110,000 to 150,000 clones, with 86% observed a single time. What was sequenced was PBMCs or T cells enriched from blood (not recorded which). The receptors derive from a man between 50 and 59 years old who had recovered from COVID-19.

The V and J genes are TRBV7-3 and TRBJ2-3; TRBD1 aligns across 7 bases. After removal of 5 bases from V and 2 bases from J, the junction contained 10 bases not matched to a gene. CDR3 size: 16 residues. Germline V gives CDR1 SGHTA, CDR2 FQGTGA. The CDR3 DNA reads TGTGCCAGCAGCATGGCAGGGGGAACCAACACAGATACGCAGTATTTT. Translated, it gives CASSMAGGTNTDTQYF.

The genes are TRBV5-6 and TRBJ2-7; 9 bases are shared with TRBD1. J gave up 2 bases and V 5 bases, and 8 bases lay outside the gene matches. The CDR3 is 15 residues long. The germline V gene encodes CDR1 SGHDT and CDR2 YYEEEE. CDR3: CASRAQGALPYEQYF. In DNA form, the CDR3 reads TGTGCCAGCAGGGCACAGGGGGCGCTTCCCTACGAGCAGTACTTC.

The chain couples TRBV15 to TRBJ1-5; D unresolved. This CDR3 has 13 residues. V was trimmed by 0 bases and J by 4 bases, leaving 4 bases between them. The V gene's germline CDR1 is LNHNV and CDR2 YYDKDF (reference sequence). CDR3 coding DNA: TGTGCCACCAGCAGAGATCTTAATCAGCCCCAGCATTTT. This codes for CATSRDLNQPQHF.

The chain joins TRBV7-2 to TRBJ2-3; D is perhaps TRBD2 (5 bases). The CDR3 loop spans 15 amino acids. Germline V lookup: CDR1 SGHTA, CDR2 FQGNSA. Trimming took 3 bases from V and 4 from J, leaving 14 bases between them. This CDR3 is CASSLISGISDTQYF. The CDR3 nucleotides are TGTGCCAGCAGCTTGATCTCGGGAATATCAGATACGCAGTATTTT.

The gene calls are TRBV9 and TRBJ1-1, with D perhaps TRBD1 (6 bases). Germline values: CDR1 SGDLS, CDR2 YYNGEE. This CDR3 comprises 15 residues. V was cut by 2 bases and J by 2 bases, with 13 bases left in between. CDR3 sequence reads: CASSVSGTPNTEAFF. In nucleotides, the CDR3 is TGTGCCAGCAGCGTCTCCGGGACACCCAACACTGAAGCTTTCTTT.

V is TRBV4-3 and J is TRBJ2-5; 10 nucleotides agree with TRBD2. The trim removed 0 bases at V and 4 bases at J, leaving 11 bases unmatched. The V gene's germline CDR1 is LGHNA and CDR2 YSLEER. This CDR3 spans 18 amino acids. Written as DNA, the CDR3 is TGCGCCAGCAGCCAAGATAAAGCGGGAGGGCCGTGGGGAGAGACCCAGTACTTC. It yields the protein CASSQDKAGGPWGETQYF.

This CDR3 is CASSPPDRNIQYF. As DNA, the CDR3 is TGTGCCAGCTCACCACCAGACAGGAACATTCAGTACTTC. V and J are TRBV18 and TRBJ2-4, with D maybe TRBD1 (6 bases). The CDR3 spans 13 residues. The V gene's germline CDR1 is KGHSH and CDR2 LQKENI. Trimming took off 0 bases at V and 7 bases at J, with 7 bases between the two ends.

In DNA, the CDR3 is TGTGCCACCAGTGATCGGGACTATACTAAAAACATTCAGTACTTC. Its protein is CATSDRDYTKNIQYF. The V and J genes are TRBV24-1 and TRBJ2-4; TRBD2 matches 7 bases. The J segment lost 4 bases and the V segment lost 3 bases, leaving 5 bases of the junction unmatched. The CDR3 is made up of 15 amino acids. Per germline, CDR1 KGHDR and CDR2 SFDVKD.

This clone has only one observation. The V and J genes are TRBV28 and TRBJ2-1, with 15 bases that match TRBD2. V was clipped by 4 bases and J by 10 bases; unmatched bases: 14. The CDR3 is made up of 18 amino acids. Germline V CDR1 and CDR2: MDHEN, SYDVKM. The CDR3 coding sequence is TGTGCCAGCAGTTCCTACTCCCCGGGACTAGCGGGGGGCTGGGAGCAGTTCTTC. As protein: CASSSYSPGLAGGWEQFF.

The CDR3 coding sequence is TGTGCCAGCTTACAGCAGGAGGGGGCGGGCACTGAAGCTTTCTTT. The encoded protein is CASLQQEGAGTEAFF. The chain links TRBV18 to TRBJ1-1; 7 positions match TRBD1. The V and J ends lost 7 bases and 4 bases, in that order; junction bases with no gene match: 12. This CDR3 is built from 15 residues. Looked up from germline, CDR1 is KGHSH and CDR2 is LQKENI.

V gene TRBV6-5 combines with J gene TRBJ1-5, with D perhaps matching TRBD1 (5 bases). Germline loops: CDR1 MNHEY, CDR2 SVGAGI. Trimming stripped 4 bases from V and 2 bases from J, with 6 bases between. This CDR3 has 13 residues. Here the CDR3 reads CASSSTGNQPQHF. CDR3 bases: TGTGCCAGCAGTTCGACAGGCAATCAGCCCCAGCATTTT.

V usage is TRBV28 and J usage is TRBJ1-1, with TRBD1 as a possible D gene (5 bases). The V gene's germline CDR1 is MDHEN and CDR2 SYDVKM. The CDR3 consists of 14 residues. V was trimmed by 7 bases and J by 3 bases, leaving 15 bases between them. The CDR3 DNA reads as TGTGCCAGCACCTCGGCGGGGGATCACACTGAAGCTTTCTTT. The encoded protein is CASTSAGDHTEAFF.

The chain combines TRBV5-4 with TRBJ1-3; D call uncertain. The CDR3 runs to 15 residues. CDR1 SGHNT and CDR2 YYREEE come from the germline V gene (reference sequence). The V and J ends lost 4 bases and 1 base respectively, with 12 bases between them. CDR3 sequence (DNA): TGTGCCAGCAGCCCAAACAGCGGGTCTGGAAACACCATATATTTT. It specifies CASSPNSGSGNTIYF. The complete variable domain, with remaining parts taken from reference TRBV5-4 and TRBJ1-3, reads ETGVTQSPTHLIKTRGQQVTLRCSSQSGHNTVSWYQQALGQGPQFIFQYYREEENGRGNFPPRFSGLQFPNYSSELNVNALELDDSALYLCASSPNSGSGNTIYFGEGSWLTVV.

The V call is TRBV9, the J call TRBJ1-1; TRBD1 is a possible D gene (5 bases). The CDR3 runs 12 residues. The V gene's germline CDR1 is SGDLS and CDR2 YYNGEE. V lost 7 bases and J lost 0, with 7 bases in between. The CDR3 is CASGAMNTEAFF. DNA of the CDR3: TGTGCCAGCGGGGCGATGAACACTGAAGCTTTCTTT.

The chain couples TRBV6-5 to TRBJ1-2; D gene uncertain. Germline V gives CDR1 MNHEY, CDR2 SVGAGI. The CDR3 has 14 residues. V lost 1 base and J 2 bases, leaving 8 bases between the germline ends. The CDR3 spells CASSYLATNYGYTF. In DNA, the CDR3 is TGTGCCAGCAGTTACTTGGCGACAAACTATGGCTACACCTTC.

The chain couples TRBV5-5 to TRBJ1-2; no reliable D call. The CDR3 sequence is 14 residues long. Germline CDR1 reads SGHKS; CDR2 reads YYEKEE (reference sequence). V dropped 1 base and J dropped 3 bases, with 10 bases sitting between them. The CDR3 nucleotides read TGTGCCAGCAGCTTGTTAGCCAGCGACTATGGCTACACCTTC. Protein product: CASSLLASDYGYTF.

The rearrangement joins TRBV7-9 to TRBJ2-7, with D maybe TRBD1 (6 bases). Looked up from germline, CDR1 is SEHNR and CDR2 is FQNEAQ (reference sequence). V was trimmed by 0 bases and J by 5 bases, leaving 11 bases between them. The CDR3 consists of 14 residues. CDR3 protein: CASSLALDRNEQYV. CDR3 coding DNA: TGTGCCAGCAGCTTAGCCCTGGACAGAAACGAGCAGTACGTC.

This clone appeared once. J is TRBJ1-2 and V is TRBV5-4; a possible D gene is TRBD1 (5 bases). The germline V gene encodes CDR1 SGHNT and CDR2 YYREEE (reference sequence). Trimming shortened V by 4 bases and J by 4 bases, and 14 bases separated the two germline ends. The CDR3 consists of 14 residues. The CDR3 DNA follows: TGTGCCAGCAGCCCGGTTAATCAGGGCTATGGCTACACCTTC. Protein sequence: CASSPVNQGYGYTF.

The V call is TRBV6-5, the J call TRBJ2-1; the D is unclear. The CDR3 runs 12 residues. Germline assignment: CDR1 MNHEY and CDR2 SVGAGI. With 8 bases removed from V and 6 bases from J, the gap between germline ends came to 11 bases. The CDR3 DNA reads TGTGCCAGCGTAGCCCGCTCCAATGAGCAGTTCTTC. Amino acid sequence: CASVARSNEQFF.

The chain is built from TRBV14 and TRBJ2-3; TRBD2 aligns across 10 bases. Trimming at V came to 4 bases and at J to 8 bases, leaving 9 bases not matched to a gene. CDR1 is SGHDN, CDR2 FVKESK, per germline. CDR3 length equals 15 residues. The DNA for the CDR3 is TGTGCCAGCAGCCTCACTAGCGGGAATAGTCCTACGCAGTATTTT. Amino acid sequence: CASSLTSGNSPTQYF.

The V and J genes are TRBV6-5 and TRBJ1-5; a possible D gene is TRBD1 (5 bases). V lost 5 bases and J lost 3, with 14 bases in between. CDR1 and CDR2 (germline): MNHEY, SVGAGI. The CDR3 sequence is 15 residues long. CDR3 residues: CASSPRAWDNQPQHF. The CDR3 DNA sequence: TGTGCCAGCAGTCCCAGGGCGTGGGACAATCAGCCCCAGCATTTT.

The chain has TRBV7-9 and TRBJ1-5, with 8 bases lining up with TRBD1. The germline V gene has CDR1 SEHNR and CDR2 FQNEAQ (reference sequence). The CDR3 is made up of 16 amino acids. The ends lost 1 base at V and 6 bases at J; junction bases unmatched: 8. Here the CDR3 reads CASSLGGNRGSQPQHF. DNA of the CDR3: TGTGCCAGCAGCTTAGGTGGGAACAGGGGGTCTCAGCCCCAGCATTTT.

The chain combines TRBV19 with TRBJ1-5; perhaps TRBD1 as D (5 bases). Trimming left V 3 bases short and J 5 bases short, with 17 bases between. Germline lookup yields CDR1 LNHDA and CDR2 SQIVND (reference sequence). This CDR3 is 16 amino acids long. This chain's CDR3 is CASSIPRGGSYQPQHF. In nucleotides, the CDR3 is TGTGCCAGTAGTATCCCCCGCGGGGGGAGTTATCAGCCCCAGCATTTT.

V is TRBV7-8 and J is TRBJ2-5, with D possibly matching TRBD2 (5 bases). V gave up 1 base and J gave up 5 bases, with 8 bases separating them. CDR1 is SGHVS and CDR2 is FQNEAQ in the germline V gene. This CDR3 contains 13 residues. Written as DNA, the CDR3 is TGTGCCAGCAGCTTAGGCCGAGGGGAGACCCAGTACTTC. Amino acids: CASSLGRGETQYF.

V is TRBV28 and J is TRBJ1-6; the match to TRBD1 covers 11 bases. V shed 5 bases and J 7 bases; nucleotides not matched to a gene: 4. Germline V gene lookup returns CDR1 MDHEN and CDR2 SYDVKM. The length of the CDR3 is 15 residues. CDR3 amino acids: CASSPRDRGNSPLHF. The CDR3 nucleotides are TGTGCCAGCAGTCCCCGGGACAGGGGGAATTCACCCCTCCACTTT. Together with reference TRBV28 and TRBJ1-6, the CDR3 gives the full variable domain: DVKVTQSSRYLVKRTGEKVFLECVQDMDHENMFWYRQDPGLGLRLIYFSYDVKMKEKGDIPEGYSVSREKKERFSLILESASTNQTSMYLCASSPRDRGNSPLHFGNGTRLTVT.

V is TRBV5-1 and J is TRBJ2-5; tentatively, D is TRBD2 (6 bases). The CDR3 has 14 residues. Deletions cut 0 bases from V and 10 bases from J, with 16 bases between. Germline CDR1 is SGHRS and CDR2 is YFSETQ. The DNA for the CDR3 is TGCGCCAGCAGCTTGGGTTCGGCGGAGGGCGGCCAGTACTTC. This translates into CASSLGSAEGGQYF.

This chain links TRBV5-1 with TRBJ2-2; TRBD2 matches 10 bases. The V and J ends lost 4 bases and 5 bases, in that order; junction bases with no gene match: 5. CDR3 length: 15 amino acids. Looked up from germline, CDR1 is SGHRS and CDR2 is YFSETQ. The CDR3 nucleotides are TGCGCCAGCAGCCCGATAGCGGGAGGAACCGGGGAGCTGTTTTTT. Its protein product is CASSPIAGGTGELFF.

As DNA, the CDR3 is TGTGCCAGCAGTTACACCGGGCAGGGCTATGGCTACACCTTC. The encoded protein is CASSYTGQGYGYTF. The chain combines TRBV6-5 with TRBJ1-2, with a weak D call TRBD1 (5 bases). V lost 2 bases and J 4 bases, leaving 11 bases between the germline ends. From germline, CDR1 is MNHEY and CDR2 SVGAGI. CDR3 length equals 14 residues.

This chain's CDR3 is CASSTRQGGGYTF. CDR3 DNA sequence: TGTGCCAGCAGCACTCGACAGGGAGGTGGCTACACCTTC. The chain joins TRBV7-2 to TRBJ1-2; 7 bases are a match to TRBD1. The CDR3 has 13 residues. Germline CDR1 SGHTA, CDR2 FQGNSA. V lost 5 bases to trimming and J lost 7 bases; unmatched junction nucleotides: 7. Full variable domain (outside the CDR3, taken from reference TRBV7-2 and TRBJ1-2): GAGVSQSPSNKVTEKGKDVELRCDPISGHTALYWYRQSLGQGLEFLIYFQGNSAPDKSGLPSDRFSAERTGGSVSTLTIQRTQQEDSAVYLCASSTRQGGGYTFGSGTRLTVV.